This T cell receptor (beta chain) was documented in a study of control samples from healthy donors and cancer patients. Generated by immunoSEQ multiplex PCR, the TCRdb table keeps only in-frame clones and is missing some. The sample yields 130,000 or so clones, approximately 89% seen once. The receptor comes from a man in his sixties in good health. Sequencing used blood.

Here the CDR3 reads CAWSRPPGDRNQPQHF. The DNA for the CDR3 is TGTGCCTGGAGTCGCCCCCCGGGGGACAGAAATCAGCCCCAGCATTTT. J is TRBJ1-5 and V is TRBV30; 7 nucleotides align to TRBD1. Germline-derived CDR1 and CDR2 are GTSNPN and SVGIG (reference sequence). The CDR3 is 16 residues long. V gave up 2 bases and J gave up 4 bases; unmatched junction bases: 11.